This entry describes one T cell receptor beta chain. As yet, its antigen is unknown. V gave up 3 bases and J gave up 0 bases; unmatched junction bases: 11. Germline V gives CDR1 MDHEN, CDR2 SYDVKM. The CDR3 contains 18 residues. TCRdb fed the reads into MiXCR, producing one record per CDR3 protein. The sample lists approximately 100,000 distinct CDR3 sequences, less than 30% occurring once. These data are taken from a study of T cell repertoires in cytomegalovirus infection. V is TRBV28 and J is TRBJ2-3; 8 nucleotides align to TRBD2. The sequencing here drew on CD8+ T cells from cultured PBMCs, taken from culture after CMV antigen stimulation. The clonotype originates from a human donor in good health (CMV status not recorded). Some clones in this sample may be carry-over from other donors' samples. CDR3 sequence: CASSFPPAGGRSTDTQYF. The CDR3 DNA follows: TGTGCCAGCAGTTTCCCGCCGGCGGGGGGTAGAAGCACAGATACGCAGTATTTT.